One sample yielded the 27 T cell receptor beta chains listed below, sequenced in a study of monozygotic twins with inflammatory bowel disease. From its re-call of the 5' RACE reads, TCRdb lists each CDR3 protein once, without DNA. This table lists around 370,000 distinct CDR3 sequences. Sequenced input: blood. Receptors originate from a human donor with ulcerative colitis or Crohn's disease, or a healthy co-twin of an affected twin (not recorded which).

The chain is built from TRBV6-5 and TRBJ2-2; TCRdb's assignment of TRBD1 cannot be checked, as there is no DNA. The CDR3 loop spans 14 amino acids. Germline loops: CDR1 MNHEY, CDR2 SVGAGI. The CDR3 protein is CASSSGTHAGELFF.

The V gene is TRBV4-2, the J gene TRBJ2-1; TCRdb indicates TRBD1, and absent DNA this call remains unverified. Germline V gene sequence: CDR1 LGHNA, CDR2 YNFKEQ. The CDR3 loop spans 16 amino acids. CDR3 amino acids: CASSQDWASGGSEQFF.

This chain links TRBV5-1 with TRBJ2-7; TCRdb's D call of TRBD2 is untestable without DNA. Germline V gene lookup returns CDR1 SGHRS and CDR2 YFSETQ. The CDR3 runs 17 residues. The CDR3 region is CASSLGTSGGISYEQYF. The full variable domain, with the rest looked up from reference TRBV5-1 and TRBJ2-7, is KAGVTQTPRYLIKTRGQQVTLSCSPISGHRSVSWYQQTPGQGLQFLFEYFSETQRNKGNFPGRFSGRQFSNSRSEMNVSTLELGDSALYLCASSLGTSGGISYEQYFGPGTRLTVT.

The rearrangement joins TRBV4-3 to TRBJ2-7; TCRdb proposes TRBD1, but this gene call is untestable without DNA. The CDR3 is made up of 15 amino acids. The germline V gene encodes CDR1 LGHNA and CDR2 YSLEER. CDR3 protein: CASSQDAGRGYEQYF.

This chain's CDR3 is CASSWSRQGSWEYF. The chain has TRBV28 and TRBJ2-7; TCRdb's assignment of TRBD1 cannot be checked, as there is no DNA. The V gene's germline CDR1 is MDHEN and CDR2 SYDVKM. CDR3 length equals 14 residues.

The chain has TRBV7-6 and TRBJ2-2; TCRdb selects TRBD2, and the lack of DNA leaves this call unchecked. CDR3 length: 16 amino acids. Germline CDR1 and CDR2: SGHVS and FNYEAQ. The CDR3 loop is CASIPLGGPNTGELFF. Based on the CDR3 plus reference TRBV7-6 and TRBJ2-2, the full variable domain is GAGVSQSPRYKVTKRGQDVALRCDPISGHVSLYWYRQALGQGPEFLTYFNYEAQQDKSGLPNDRFSAERPEGSISTLTIQRTEQRDSAMYRCASIPLGGPNTGELFFGEGSRLTVL.

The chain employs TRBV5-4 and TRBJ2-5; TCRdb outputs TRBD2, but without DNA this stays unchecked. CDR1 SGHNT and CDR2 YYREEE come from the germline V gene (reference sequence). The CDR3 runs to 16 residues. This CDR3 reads CASSLARSGGKETQYF.

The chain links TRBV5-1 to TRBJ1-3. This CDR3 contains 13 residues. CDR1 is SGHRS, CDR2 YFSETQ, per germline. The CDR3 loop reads CASSYGGGNTIYF.

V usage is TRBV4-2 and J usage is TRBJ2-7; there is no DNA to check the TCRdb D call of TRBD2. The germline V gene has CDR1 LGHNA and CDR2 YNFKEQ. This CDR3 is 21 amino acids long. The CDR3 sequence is CASSQDALAGLAGGIAYEQYF.

The CDR3 sequence: CASSLVLGYRDGTEAFF. The V and J genes are TRBV7-2 and TRBJ1-1. The CDR3 covers 17 residues. Germline-derived CDR1 and CDR2 are SGHTA and FQGNSA.

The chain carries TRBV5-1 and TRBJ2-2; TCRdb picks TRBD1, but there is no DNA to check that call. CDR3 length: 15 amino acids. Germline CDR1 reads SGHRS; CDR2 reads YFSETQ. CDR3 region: CATQPTGTNTGELFF.

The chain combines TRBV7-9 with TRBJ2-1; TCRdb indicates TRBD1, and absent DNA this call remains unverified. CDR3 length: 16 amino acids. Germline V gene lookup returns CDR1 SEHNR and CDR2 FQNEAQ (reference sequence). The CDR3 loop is CASSLLTGDLYNEQFF.

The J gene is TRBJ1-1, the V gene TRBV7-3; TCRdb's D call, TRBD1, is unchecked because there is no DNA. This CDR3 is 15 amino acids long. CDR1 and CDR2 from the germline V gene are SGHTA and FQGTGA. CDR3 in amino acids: CASSAPGQGHTEAFF.

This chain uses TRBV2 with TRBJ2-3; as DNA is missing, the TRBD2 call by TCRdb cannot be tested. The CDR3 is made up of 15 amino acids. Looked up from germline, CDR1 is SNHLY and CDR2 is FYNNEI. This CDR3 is CASSEGTEYTDTQYF.

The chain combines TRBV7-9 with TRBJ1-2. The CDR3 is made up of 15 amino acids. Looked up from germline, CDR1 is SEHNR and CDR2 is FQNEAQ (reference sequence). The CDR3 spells CASSLNSGTLYGYTF.

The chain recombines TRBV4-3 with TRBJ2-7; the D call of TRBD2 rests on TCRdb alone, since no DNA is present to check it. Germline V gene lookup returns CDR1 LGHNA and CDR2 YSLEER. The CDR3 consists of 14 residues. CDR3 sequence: CASSQAGTGDEQYF.

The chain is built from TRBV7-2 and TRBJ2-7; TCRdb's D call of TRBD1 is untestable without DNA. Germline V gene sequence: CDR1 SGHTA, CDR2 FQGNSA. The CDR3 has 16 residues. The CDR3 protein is CASSLGLGPVSYEQYF.

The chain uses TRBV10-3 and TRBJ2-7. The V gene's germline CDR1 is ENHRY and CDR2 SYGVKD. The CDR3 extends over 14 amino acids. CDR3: CAISESIADYEQYF.

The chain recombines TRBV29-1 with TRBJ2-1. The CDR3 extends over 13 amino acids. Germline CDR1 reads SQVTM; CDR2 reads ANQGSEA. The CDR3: CSVAGSSYNEQFF.

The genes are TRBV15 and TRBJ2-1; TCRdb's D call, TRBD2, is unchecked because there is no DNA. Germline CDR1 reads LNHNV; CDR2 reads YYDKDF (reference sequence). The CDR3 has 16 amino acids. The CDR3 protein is CATSSERWSLYNEQFF.

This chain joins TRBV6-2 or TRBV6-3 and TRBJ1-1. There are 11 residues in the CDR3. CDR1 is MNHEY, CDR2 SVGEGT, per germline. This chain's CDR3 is CASSHPTQAFF.

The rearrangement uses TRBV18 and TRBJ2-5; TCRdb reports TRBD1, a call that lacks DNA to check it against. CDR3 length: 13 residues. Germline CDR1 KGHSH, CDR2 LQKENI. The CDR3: CASSQQGQETQYF.

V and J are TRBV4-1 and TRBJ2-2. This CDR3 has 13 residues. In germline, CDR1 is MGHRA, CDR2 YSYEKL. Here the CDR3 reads CASSQVFPGELFF.

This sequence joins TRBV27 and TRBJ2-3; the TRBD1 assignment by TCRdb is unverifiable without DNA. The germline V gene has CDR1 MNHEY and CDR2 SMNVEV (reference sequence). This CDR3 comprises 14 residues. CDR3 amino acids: CASSPGFGTDTQYF.

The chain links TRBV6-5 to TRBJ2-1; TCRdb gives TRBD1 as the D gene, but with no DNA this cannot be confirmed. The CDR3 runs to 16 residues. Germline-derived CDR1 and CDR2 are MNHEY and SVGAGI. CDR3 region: CASSYSGTGSYNEQFF.

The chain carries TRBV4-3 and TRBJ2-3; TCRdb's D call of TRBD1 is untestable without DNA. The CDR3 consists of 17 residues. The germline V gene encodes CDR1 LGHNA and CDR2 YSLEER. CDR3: CASSQGPGQGSTDTQYF.

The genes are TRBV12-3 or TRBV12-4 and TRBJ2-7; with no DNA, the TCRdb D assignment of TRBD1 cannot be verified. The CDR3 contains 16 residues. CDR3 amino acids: CASSFLGPGTGYEQYF.